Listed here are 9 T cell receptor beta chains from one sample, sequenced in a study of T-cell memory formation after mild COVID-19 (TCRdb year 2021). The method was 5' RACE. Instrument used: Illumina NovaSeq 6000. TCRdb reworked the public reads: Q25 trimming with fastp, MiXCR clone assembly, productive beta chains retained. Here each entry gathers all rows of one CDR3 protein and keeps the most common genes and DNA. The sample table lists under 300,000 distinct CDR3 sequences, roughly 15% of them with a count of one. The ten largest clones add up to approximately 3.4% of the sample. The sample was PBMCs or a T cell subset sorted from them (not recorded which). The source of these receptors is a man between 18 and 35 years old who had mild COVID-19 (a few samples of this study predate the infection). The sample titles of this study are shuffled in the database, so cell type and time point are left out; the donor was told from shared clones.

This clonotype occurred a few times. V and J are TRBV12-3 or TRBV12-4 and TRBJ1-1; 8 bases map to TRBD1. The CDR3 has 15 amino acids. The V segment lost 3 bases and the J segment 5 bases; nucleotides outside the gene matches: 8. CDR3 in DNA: TGTGCCAGCAGTTTTGCGGACAGGGAAGGGACTGAAGCTTTCTTT. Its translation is CASSFADREGTEAFF.

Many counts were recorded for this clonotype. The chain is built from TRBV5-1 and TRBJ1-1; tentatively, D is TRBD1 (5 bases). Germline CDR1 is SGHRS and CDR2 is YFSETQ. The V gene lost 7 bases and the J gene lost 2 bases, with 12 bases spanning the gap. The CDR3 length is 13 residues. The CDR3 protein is CASSPGVNTEAFF. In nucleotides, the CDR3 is TGCGCCAGCTCCCCGGGGGTAAACACTGAAGCTTTCTTT.

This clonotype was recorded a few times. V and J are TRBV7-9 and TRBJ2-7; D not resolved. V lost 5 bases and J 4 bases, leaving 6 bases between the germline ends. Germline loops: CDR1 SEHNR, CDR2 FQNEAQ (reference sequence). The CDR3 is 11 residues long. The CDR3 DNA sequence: TGTGCCAGCAGCAAGGAGTACGAGCAGTACTTC. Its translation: CASSKEYEQYF.

The CDR3 DNA sequence: TGCGCCAGCAGCTTGGGACCAGCGGGGCTCTCAGAGACCCAGTACTTC. This codes for CASSLGPAGLSETQYF. The rearrangement uses TRBV5-1 and TRBJ2-5, with 7 bases aligning to TRBD2. The CDR3 totals 16 residues. CDR1 is SGHRS and CDR2 is YFSETQ in the germline V gene. Trimming took 0 bases from V and 4 from J; bases not matched to a gene: 9.

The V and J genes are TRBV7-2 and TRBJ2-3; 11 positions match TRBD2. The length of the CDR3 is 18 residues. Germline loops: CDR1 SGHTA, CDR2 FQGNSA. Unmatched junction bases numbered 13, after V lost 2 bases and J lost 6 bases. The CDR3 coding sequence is TGTGCCAGCAGCTTACATAGGGGACTAGCGGATCTCCCCGATACGCAGTATTTT. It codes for CASSLHRGLADLPDTQYF.

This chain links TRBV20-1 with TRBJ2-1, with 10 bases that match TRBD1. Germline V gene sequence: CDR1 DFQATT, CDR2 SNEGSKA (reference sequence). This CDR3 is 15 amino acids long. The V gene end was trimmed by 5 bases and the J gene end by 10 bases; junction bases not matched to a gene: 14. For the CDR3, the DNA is TGCAGTGCTCGCGAGGGGACAGGGGCCCTCCGGGAGCAGTTCTTC. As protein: CSAREGTGALREQFF.

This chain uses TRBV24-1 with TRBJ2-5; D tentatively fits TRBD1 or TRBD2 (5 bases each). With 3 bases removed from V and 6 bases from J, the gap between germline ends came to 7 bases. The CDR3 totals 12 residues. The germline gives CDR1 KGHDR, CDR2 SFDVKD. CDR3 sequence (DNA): TGTGCCACCAGTGATGGGGGAAAGACCCAGTACTTC. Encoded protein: CATSDGGKTQYF.

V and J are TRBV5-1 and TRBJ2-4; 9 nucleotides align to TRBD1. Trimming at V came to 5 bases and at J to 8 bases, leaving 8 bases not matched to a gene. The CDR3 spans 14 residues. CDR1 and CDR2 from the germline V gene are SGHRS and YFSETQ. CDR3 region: CASSGTGSIDIQYF. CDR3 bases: TGCGCCAGCAGTGGGACAGGGAGCATAGACATTCAGTACTTC.

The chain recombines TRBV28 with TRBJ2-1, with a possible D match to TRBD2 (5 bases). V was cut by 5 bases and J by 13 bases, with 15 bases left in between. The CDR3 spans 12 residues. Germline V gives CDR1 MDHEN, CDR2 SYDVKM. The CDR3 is CASSDYRGRQFF. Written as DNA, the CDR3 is TGTGCCAGCAGTGACTACAGAGGTAGACAGTTCTTC. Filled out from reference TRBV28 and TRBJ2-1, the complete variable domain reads DVKVTQSSRYLVKRTGEKVFLECVQDMDHENMFWYRQDPGLGLRLIYFSYDVKMKEKGDIPEGYSVSREKKERFSLILESASTNQTSMYLCASSDYRGRQFFGPGTRLTVL.